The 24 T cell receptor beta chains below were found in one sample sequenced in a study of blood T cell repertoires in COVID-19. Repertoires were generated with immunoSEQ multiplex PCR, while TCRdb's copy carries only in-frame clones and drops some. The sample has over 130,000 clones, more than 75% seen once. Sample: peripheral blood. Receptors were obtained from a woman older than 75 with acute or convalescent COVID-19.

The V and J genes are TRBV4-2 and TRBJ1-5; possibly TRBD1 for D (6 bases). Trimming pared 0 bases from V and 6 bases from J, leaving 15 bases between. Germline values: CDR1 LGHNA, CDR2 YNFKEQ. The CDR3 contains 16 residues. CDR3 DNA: TGTGCCAGCAGCCAAGATCGGAGGACAGCCGGTCAGCCCCAGCATTTT. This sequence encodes CASSQDRRTAGQPQHF.

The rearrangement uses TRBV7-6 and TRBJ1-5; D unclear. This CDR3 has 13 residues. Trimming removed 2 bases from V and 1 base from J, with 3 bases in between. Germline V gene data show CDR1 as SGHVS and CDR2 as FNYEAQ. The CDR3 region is CASSLLSNQPQHF. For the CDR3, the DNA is TGTGCCAGCAGCTTACTGAGCAATCAGCCCCAGCATTTT.

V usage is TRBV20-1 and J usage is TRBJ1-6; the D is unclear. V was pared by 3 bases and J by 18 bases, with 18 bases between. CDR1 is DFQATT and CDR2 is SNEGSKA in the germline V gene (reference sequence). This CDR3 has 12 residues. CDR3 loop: CSASEGTSTSHF. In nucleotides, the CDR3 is TGCAGTGCTAGTGAGGGAACTAGTACCTCCCACTTT.

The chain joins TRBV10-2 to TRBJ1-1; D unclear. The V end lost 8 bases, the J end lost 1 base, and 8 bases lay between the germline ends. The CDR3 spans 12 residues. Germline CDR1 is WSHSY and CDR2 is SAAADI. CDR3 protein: CASSIGNTEAFF. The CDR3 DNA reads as TGCGCCAGCTCCATCGGGAACACTGAAGCTTTCTTT.

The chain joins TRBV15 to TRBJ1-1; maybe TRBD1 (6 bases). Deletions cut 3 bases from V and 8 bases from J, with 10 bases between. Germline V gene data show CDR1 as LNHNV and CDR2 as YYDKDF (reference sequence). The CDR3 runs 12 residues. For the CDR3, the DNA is TGTGCCACCAGCAGGGACAGCGGCGAAGCTTTCTTT. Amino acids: CATSRDSGEAFF.

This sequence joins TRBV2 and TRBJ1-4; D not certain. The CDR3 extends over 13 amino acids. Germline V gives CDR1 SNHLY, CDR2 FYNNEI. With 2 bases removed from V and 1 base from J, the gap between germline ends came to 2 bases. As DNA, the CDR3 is TGTGCCAGCAGTGAACTAACTAATGAAAAACTGTTTTTT. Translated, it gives CASSELTNEKLFF.

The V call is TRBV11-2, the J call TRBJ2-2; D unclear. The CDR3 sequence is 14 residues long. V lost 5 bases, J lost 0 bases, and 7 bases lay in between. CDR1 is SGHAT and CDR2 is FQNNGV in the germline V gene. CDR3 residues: CASSPFSNTGELFF. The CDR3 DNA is TGTGCCAGCAGCCCTTTTTCGAACACCGGGGAGCTGTTTTTT.

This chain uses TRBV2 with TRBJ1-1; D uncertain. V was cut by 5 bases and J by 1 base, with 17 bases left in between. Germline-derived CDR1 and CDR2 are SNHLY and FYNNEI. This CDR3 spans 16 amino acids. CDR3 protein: CASSRTEVEWNTEAFF. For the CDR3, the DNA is TGTGCCAGCAGTCGGACGGAGGTCGAATGGAACACTGAAGCTTTCTTT.

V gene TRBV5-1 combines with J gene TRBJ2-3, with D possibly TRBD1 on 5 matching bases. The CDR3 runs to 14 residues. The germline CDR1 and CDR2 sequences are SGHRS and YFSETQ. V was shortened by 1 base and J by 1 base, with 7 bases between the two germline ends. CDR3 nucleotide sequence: TGCGCCAGCAGCTTGACGACAGGCACAGATACGCAGTATTTT. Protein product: CASSLTTGTDTQYF.

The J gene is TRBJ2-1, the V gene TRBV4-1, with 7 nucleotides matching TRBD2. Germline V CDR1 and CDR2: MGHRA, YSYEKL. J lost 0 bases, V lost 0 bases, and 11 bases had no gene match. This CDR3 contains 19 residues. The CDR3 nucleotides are TGCGCCAGCAGCCAAGAGCGGGAGCGTAGACTAAGCTCCTACAATGAGCAGTTCTTC. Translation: CASSQERERRLSSYNEQFF.

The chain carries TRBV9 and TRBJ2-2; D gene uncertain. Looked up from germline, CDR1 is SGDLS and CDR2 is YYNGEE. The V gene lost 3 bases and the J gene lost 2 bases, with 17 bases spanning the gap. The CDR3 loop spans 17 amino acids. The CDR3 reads CASSAHQTPRNTGELFF. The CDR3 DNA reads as TGTGCCAGCAGCGCCCACCAGACACCCAGAAACACCGGGGAGCTGTTTTTT.

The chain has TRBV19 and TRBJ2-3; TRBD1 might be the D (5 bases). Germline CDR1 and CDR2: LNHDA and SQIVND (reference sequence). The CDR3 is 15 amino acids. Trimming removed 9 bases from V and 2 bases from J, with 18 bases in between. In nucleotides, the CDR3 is TGTGCCAGCGGAAAAGGGGTCATGGACACAGATACGCAGTATTTT. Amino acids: CASGKGVMDTDTQYF.

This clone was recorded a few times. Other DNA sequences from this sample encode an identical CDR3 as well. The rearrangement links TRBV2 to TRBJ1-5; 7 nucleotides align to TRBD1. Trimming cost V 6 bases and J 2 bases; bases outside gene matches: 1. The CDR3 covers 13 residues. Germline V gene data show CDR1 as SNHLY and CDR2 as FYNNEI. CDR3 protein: CASSGQGNQPQHF. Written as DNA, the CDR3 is TGTGCCAGCAGCGGACAGGGCAATCAGCCCCAGCATTTT.

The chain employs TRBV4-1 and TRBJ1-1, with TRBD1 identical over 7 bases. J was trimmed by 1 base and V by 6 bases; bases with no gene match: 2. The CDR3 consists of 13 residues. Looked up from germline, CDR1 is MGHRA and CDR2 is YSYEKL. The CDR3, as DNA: TGCGCCAGCAGAAGACAGGGGAACACTGAAGCTTTCTTT. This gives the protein CASRRQGNTEAFF.

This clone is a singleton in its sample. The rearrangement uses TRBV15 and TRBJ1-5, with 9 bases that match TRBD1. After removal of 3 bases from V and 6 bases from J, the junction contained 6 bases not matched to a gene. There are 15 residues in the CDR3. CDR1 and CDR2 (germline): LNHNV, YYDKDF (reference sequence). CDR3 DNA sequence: TGTGCCACCAGCAGGGACAGGGGATCGGGTCAGCCCCAGCATTTT. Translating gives CATSRDRGSGQPQHF.

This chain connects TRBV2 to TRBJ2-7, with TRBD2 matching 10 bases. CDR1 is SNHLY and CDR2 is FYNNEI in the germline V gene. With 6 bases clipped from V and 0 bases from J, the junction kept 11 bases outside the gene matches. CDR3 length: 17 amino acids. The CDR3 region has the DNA TGTGCCAGCAGGCAACGGCTAGCGGGGGACCTCTCCTACGAGCAGTACTTC. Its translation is CASRQRLAGDLSYEQYF.

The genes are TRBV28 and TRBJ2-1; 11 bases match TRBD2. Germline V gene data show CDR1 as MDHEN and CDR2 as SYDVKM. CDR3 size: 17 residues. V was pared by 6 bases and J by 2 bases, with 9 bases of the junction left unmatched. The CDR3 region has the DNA TGTGCCAGCAGAGAACTAGCGGGGGTGCGGCCCTACAATGAGCAGTTCTTC. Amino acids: CASRELAGVRPYNEQFF.

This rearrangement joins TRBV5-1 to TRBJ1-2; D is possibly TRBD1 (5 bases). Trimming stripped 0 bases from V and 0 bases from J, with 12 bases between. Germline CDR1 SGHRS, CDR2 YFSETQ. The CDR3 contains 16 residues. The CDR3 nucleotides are TGCGCCAGCAGCTTGGTCGCGGGGCCAACTAACTATGGCTACACCTTC. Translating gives CASSLVAGPTNYGYTF.

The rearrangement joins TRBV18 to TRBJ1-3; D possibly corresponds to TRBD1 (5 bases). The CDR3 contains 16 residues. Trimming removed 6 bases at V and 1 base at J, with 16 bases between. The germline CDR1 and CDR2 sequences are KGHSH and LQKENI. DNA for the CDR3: TGTGCCAGCTCTAACCAGGGCAGGGCGTCTGGAAACACCATATATTTT. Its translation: CASSNQGRASGNTIYF.

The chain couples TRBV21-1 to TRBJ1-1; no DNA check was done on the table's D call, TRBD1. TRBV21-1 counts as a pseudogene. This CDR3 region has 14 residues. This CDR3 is CASRHGQVNTEAFF. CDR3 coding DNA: TGTGCCAGCAGGCACGGACAGGTCAACACTGAAGCTTTCTTT.

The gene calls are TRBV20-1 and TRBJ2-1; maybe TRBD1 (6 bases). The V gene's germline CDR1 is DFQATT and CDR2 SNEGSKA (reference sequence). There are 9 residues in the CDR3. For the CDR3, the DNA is TGCAGCGCCCAGGGGCTGCCGTTCTTC. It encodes CSAQGLPFF.

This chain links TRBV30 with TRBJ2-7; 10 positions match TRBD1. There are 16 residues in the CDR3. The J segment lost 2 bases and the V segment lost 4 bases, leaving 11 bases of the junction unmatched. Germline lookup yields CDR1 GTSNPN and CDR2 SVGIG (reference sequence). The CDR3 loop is CAWTHNRDRGPYEQYF. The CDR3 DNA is TGTGCCTGGACCCACAACCGGGACAGGGGCCCCTACGAGCAGTACTTC.

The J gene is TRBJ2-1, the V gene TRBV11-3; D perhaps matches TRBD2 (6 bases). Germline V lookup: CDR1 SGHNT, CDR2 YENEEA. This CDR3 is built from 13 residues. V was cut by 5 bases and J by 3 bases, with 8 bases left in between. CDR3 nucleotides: TGTGCCAGCAGCCAGACTAGCTACAATGAGCAGTTCTTC. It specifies CASSQTSYNEQFF.

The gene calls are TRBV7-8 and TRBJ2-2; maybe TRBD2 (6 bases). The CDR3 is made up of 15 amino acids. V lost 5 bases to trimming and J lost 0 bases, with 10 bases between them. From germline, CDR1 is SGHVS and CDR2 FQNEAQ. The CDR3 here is CASSLWDSNTGELFF. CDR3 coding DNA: TGTGCCAGCAGCCTATGGGACTCGAACACCGGGGAGCTGTTTTTT.